The clone carrying this T cell receptor (beta chain) was seen only once. A second PCR, run for roughly 7 to 11 cycles, used a sample-barcoded 5' primer plus a J-beta primer mix. Every cDNA molecule bore a tag from a template-switch adaptor containing 12 random nucleotides. TCRdb itself ran the 5' RACE reads through MiXCR, one entry per CDR3 protein. Seen here are hundreds of thousands of distinct CDR3 sequences, roughly 56% observed once, and the top ten hold roughly 25%. This specimen comes from a study of blood T cells in healthy people across ages. Trimming left V 5 bases short and J 7 bases short, with 15 bases between. CDR1 is SEHNR, CDR2 FQNEAQ, per germline (reference sequence). This CDR3 has 13 residues.

Sequencing used blood. The rearrangement uses TRBV7-9 and TRBJ2-7, with a weak D call TRBD1 (6 bases). The receptor was derived from a man in his forties in good health. CDR3 in amino acids: CASSRGHMDEQYF. DNA for the CDR3: TGTGCCAGCAGCCGGGGACATATGGATGAGCAGTACTTC.